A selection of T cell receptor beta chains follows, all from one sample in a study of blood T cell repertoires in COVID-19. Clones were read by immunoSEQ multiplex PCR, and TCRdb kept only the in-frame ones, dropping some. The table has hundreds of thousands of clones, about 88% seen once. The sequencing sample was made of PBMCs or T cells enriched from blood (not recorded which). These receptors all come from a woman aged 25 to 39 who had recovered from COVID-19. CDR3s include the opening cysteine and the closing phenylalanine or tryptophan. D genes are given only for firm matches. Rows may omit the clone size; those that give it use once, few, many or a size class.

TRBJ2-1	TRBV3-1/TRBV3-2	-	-	CASSRGDVEQFF	TGTGCCAGCAGCCGCGGGGACGTGGAGCAGTTCTTC
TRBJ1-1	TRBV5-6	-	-	CASTPAGTRGVNTEAFF	TGTGCCAGCACCCCCGCCGGGACCAGGGGAGTGAACACTGAAGCTTTCTTT
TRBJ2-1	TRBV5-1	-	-	CASSPDLNEQFF	TGCGCCAGCAGCCCGGACTTGAATGAGCAGTTCTTC
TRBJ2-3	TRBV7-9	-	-	CASSNKDTVTDTQYF	TGTGCCAGCAGCAACAAAGACACCGTGACAGATACGCAGTATTTT
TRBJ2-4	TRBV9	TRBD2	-	CASSYGLAGGPSIQYF	TGTGCCAGCAGCTATGGACTAGCGGGGGGTCCCAGCATTCAGTACTTC
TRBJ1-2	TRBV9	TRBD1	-	CASSVGTGDNYGYTF	TGTGCCAGCAGCGTGGGGACAGGGGATAACTATGGCTACACCTTC
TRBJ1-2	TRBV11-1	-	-	CASSFGRLPNYGYTF	TGTGCCAGCAGCTTCGGCAGGCTACCTAACTATGGCTACACCTTC
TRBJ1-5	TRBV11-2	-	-	CASSGQGNNQPQHF	TGTGCCAGCAGCGGACAAGGAAACAATCAGCCCCAGCATTTT
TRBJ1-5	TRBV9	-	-	CASSPGGGHQPQHF	TGTGCCAGCAGCCCGGGGGGGGGCCATCAGCCCCAGCATTTT
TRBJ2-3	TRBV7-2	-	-	CASSFRVPTDTQYF	TGTGCCAGCAGCTTCCGGGTGCCCACAGATACGCAGTATTTT
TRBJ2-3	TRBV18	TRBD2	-	CASSPPWGLAGTDTQYF	TGTGCCAGCTCACCTCCCTGGGGACTAGCGGGGACAGATACGCAGTATTTT
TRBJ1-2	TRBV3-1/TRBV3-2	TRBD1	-	CASSRQGGYGYTF	TGTGCCAGCAGTCGACAGGGAGGCTATGGCTACACCTTC
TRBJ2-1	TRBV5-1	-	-	CASSLGVNEQFF	TGCGCCAGCAGCTTGGGAGTCAATGAGCAGTTCTTC
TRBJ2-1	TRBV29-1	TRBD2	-	CTGGGGRLYNEQFF	TGTACGGGCGGGGGAGGGCGATTATACAATGAGCAGTTCTTC
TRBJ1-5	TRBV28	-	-	CASRLSNQPQHF	TGTGCCAGCAGGTTATCAAATCAGCCCCAGCATTTT
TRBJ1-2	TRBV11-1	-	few	CASSADSSYGYTF	TGTGCCAGCAGCGCAGACAGCTCCTATGGCTACACCTTC
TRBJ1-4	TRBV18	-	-	CASSPGQEVEKLFF	TGTGCCAGCTCACCCGGCCAGGAGGTTGAAAAACTGTTTTTT
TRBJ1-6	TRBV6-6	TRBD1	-	CASRPGQENSPLHF	TGTGCCAGCAGGCCGGGACAGGAGAATTCACCCCTCCACTTT
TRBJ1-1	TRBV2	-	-	CASTIGAPMNTEAFF	TGTGCCAGCACAATAGGGGCCCCCATGAACACTGAAGCTTTCTTT
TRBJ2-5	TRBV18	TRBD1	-	CASSGTGAETQYF	TGTGCCAGCTCCGGGACAGGGGCCGAGACCCAGTACTTC
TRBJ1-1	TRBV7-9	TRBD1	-	CASSVPGQGDTEAFF	TGTGCCAGCAGCGTACCGGGACAGGGGGACACTGAAGCTTTCTTT
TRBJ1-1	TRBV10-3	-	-	CAIRGDGRGTEAFF	TGTGCCATCAGGGGGGACGGGAGAGGTACTGAAGCTTTCTTT
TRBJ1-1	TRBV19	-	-	CASSMSGINTEAFF	TGTGCCAGTAGTATGTCAGGAATCAACACTGAAGCTTTCTTT
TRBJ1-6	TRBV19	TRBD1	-	CASAGGFNSPLHF	TGTGCCAGCGCAGGGGGTTTTAATTCACCCCTCCACTTT
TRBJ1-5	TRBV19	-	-	CASSWAGSNQPQHF	TGTGCCAGTAGCTGGGCAGGTAGCAATCAGCCCCAGCATTTT
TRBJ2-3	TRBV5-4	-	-	CASSPGRLGGTDTQYF	TGTGCCAGCAGCCCTGGGAGGCTGGGCGGGACAGATACGCAGTATTTT
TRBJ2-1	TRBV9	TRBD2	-	CASSVSQRGGWDEQFF	TGTGCCAGCAGCGTATCCCAGCGGGGGGGATGGGATGAGCAGTTCTTC
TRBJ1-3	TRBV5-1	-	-	CASSLEQGAGNTIYF	TGCGCCAGCAGCTTGGAACAGGGAGCAGGAAACACCATATATTTT
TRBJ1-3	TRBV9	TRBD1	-	CASSTGTESGNTIYF	TGTGCCAGCAGTACCGGGACAGAAAGTGGAAACACCATATATTTT
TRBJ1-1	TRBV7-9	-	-	CASSLAGRENTEAFF	TGTGCCAGCAGCTTAGCGGGCAGGGAGAACACTGAAGCTTTCTTT
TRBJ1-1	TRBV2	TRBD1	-	CASSEQGGNTEAFF	TGTGCCAGCAGTGAACAGGGGGGTAACACTGAAGCTTTCTTT
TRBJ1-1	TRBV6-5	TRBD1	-	CASSYSNQGDTEAFF	TGTGCCAGCAGTTACTCGAACCAGGGGGACACTGAAGCTTTCTTT
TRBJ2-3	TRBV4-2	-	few	CASSHTRPPSTDTQYF	TGTGCCAGCAGCCACACACGCCCGCCTAGCACAGATACGCAGTATTTT
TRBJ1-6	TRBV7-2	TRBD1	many	CASSPGGQNSPLHF	TGTGCCAGCAGCCCAGGGGGCCAAAATTCACCCCTCCACTTT
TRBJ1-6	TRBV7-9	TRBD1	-	CASSLRQGADSPLHF	TGTGCCAGCAGCTTACGACAGGGGGCCGATTCACCCCTCCACTTT
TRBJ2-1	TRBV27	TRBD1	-	CATRPRQGADNEQFF	TGTGCCACCCGACCCCGACAGGGGGCGGACAATGAGCAGTTCTTC
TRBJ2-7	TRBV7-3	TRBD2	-	CASSPSGGIPSEQYF	TGTGCCAGCAGCCCCAGCGGGGGCATCCCTTCCGAGCAGTACTTC
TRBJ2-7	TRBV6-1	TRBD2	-	CASREPPQTSGPYEQYF	TGTGCCAGCAGGGAACCCCCCCAGACTAGCGGACCCTACGAGCAGTACTTC
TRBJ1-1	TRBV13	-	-	CASSSYTGNTEAFF	TGTGCCAGCAGCTCCTATACGGGAAACACTGAAGCTTTCTTT
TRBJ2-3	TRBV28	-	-	CASPSTDTQYF	TGTGCCAGCCCAAGCACAGATACGCAGTATTTT
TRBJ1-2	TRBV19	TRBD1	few	CASETTGQGAVGYTF	TGTGCCAGTGAGACAACGGGACAGGGGGCGGTTGGCTACACCTTC
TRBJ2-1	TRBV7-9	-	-	CASTYNREVQFF	TGTGCCAGCACCTATAACCGGGAAGTGCAGTTCTTC
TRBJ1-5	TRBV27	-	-	CASSWGGDGQPQHF	TGTGCCAGCAGTTGGGGGGGTGACGGTCAGCCCCAGCATTTT
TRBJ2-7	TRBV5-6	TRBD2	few	CASSMTSGGYEQYF	TGTGCCAGCAGCATGACTAGCGGGGGGTACGAGCAGTACTTC
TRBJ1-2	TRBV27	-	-	CASSSLKTVRYGYTF	TGTGCCAGCAGTTCTCTCAAAACGGTGCGCTATGGCTACACCTTC
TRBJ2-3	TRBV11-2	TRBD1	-	CASSLTGGADTQYF	TGTGCCAGCAGCTTGACAGGGGGCGCAGATACGCAGTATTTT
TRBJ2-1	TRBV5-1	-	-	CASSPEASASYNEQFF	TGCGCCAGCAGCCCGGAAGCTAGCGCGTCCTACAATGAGCAGTTCTTC
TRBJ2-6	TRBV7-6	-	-	CASSLVRSSSGANVLTF	TGTGCCAGCAGCTTAGTTCGGAGCAGCTCTGGGGCCAACGTCCTGACTTTC
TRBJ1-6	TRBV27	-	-	CASSLSGVTYNSPLHF	TGTGCCAGCAGTTTGTCAGGGGTCACCTATAATTCACCCCTCCACTTT